This T cell receptor beta chain emerged from a study of post-analysis software for immune sequencing data. Germline V gene sequence: CDR1 SGHTA, CDR2 FQGTGA. The CDR3 runs to 18 residues. V lost 5 bases and J lost 3; bases outside the gene matches: 10. Findings of the study overall: Patients had higher frequencies than controls of five TRBV segments, including TRBV5-6, TRBV5-1 and TRBV20-1.

Prepared TCR beta cDNA libraries contained unique molecular identifiers. Out of roughly 0.85 to 10 million T cells, about 500,000 cDNA molecules were generated. TCRdb processed the PCR reads anew with MiXCR; each CDR3 protein has one entry. The sample includes approximately 730,000 distinct CDR3 sequences, around 42% of them seen just once. Concerning this clonotype: The antigen is undetermined.

This clonotype originated in a girl aged 5 to 17 with multiple sclerosis. The sequencing sample was made of blood. The J gene is TRBJ2-3, the V gene TRBV7-3; TRBD2 matches 14 bases. The chain's CDR3 is CASSRRTSGRPGTDTQYF. CDR3 DNA sequence: TGTGCCAGCAGCCGCCGGACTAGCGGGAGGCCCGGAACAGATACGCAGTATTTT.